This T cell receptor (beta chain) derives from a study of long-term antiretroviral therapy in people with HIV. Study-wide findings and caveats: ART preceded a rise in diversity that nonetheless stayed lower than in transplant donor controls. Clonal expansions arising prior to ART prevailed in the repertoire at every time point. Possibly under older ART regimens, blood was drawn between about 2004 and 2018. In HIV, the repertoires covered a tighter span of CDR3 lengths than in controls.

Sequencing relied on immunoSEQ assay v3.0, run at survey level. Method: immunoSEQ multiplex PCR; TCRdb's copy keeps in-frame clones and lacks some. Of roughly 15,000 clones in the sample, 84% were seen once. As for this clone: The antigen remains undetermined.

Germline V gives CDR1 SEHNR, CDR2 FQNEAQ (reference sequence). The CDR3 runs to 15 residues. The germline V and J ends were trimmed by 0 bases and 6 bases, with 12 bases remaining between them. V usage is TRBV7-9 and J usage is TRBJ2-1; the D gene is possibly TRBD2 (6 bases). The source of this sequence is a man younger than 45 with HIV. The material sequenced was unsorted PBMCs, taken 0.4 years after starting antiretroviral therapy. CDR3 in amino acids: CASSLALGLSNEQFF. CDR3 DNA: TGTGCCAGCAGCTTAGCGCTGGGACTTTCCAATGAGCAGTTCTTC.